A single sample gave rise to the 24 T cell receptor beta chains below, sequenced in a study of OX40 agonist ivuxolimab in advanced cancers. Libraries were constructed by the immunoSEQ multiplex PCR assay. TCRdb obtained this table from immuneACCESS and retained in-frame rearrangements with V and J assigned. These tables miss some clones; where compared with another copy, unresolved V genes account for less than half of the shortfall, and the remainder is unexplained. This sample is represented by 30,000 to 40,000 clones; 75% to 85% of them were singletons. The top ten clonotypes cover 20% of the sample. Sequencing used CD4+ or CD8+ T cells sorted from blood, obtained in a trial of the OX40 agonist ivuxolimab. All receptors come from an adult with an advanced solid tumor such as melanoma, head and neck, liver or kidney cancer.

Here the CDR3 reads CASSWTSSYEQYF. The CDR3 DNA is TGTGCCAGCAGCTGGACAAGCTCCTACGAGCAGTACTTC. The chain joins TRBV7-2 to TRBJ2-7; perhaps TRBD1 as D (5 bases). Germline CDR1 and CDR2: SGHTA and FQGNSA. The CDR3 contains 13 residues. The V end was cut by 4 bases, the J end by 0 bases, with 7 bases between.

The V call is TRBV7-9, the J call TRBJ2-7, with TRBD1 matching 7 bases. The CDR3 spans 12 residues. CDR1 is SEHNR, CDR2 FQNEAQ, per germline (reference sequence). The V segment lost 5 bases and the J segment 5 bases; nucleotides outside the gene matches: 3. CDR3: CASSKTGNEQYF. The CDR3 DNA is TGTGCCAGCAGCAAGACAGGGAACGAGCAGTACTTC.

The V call is TRBV30, the J call TRBJ2-1; D possibly matches TRBD1 or TRBD2 (5 bases each). V was shortened by 1 base and J by 5 bases, with 12 bases between the two germline ends. CDR1 and CDR2 from the germline V gene are GTSNPN and SVGIG (reference sequence). CDR3 size: 14 residues. The CDR3 DNA sequence: TGTGCCTGGAGTGCCAAGGGACGCAACAATGAGCAGTTCTTC. Its protein is CAWSAKGRNNEQFF. Drawing the rest from reference TRBV30 and TRBJ2-1, the complete variable domain is SQTIHQWPATLVQPVGSPLSLECTVEGTSNPNLYWYRQAAGRGLQLLFYSVGIGQISSEVPQNLSASRPQDRQFILSSKKLLLSDSGFYLCAWSAKGRNNEQFFGPGTRLTVL.

The CDR3: CATSGGPKYNEQFF. In nucleotides, the CDR3 is TGTGCCACCAGCGGTGGGCCCAAATACAATGAGCAGTTCTTC. This chain links TRBV15 with TRBJ2-1, with D unclear. Germline V gives CDR1 LNHNV, CDR2 YYDKDF (reference sequence). This CDR3 is built from 14 residues. V dropped 5 bases and J dropped 4 bases, with 12 bases sitting between them. Together with reference TRBV15 and TRBJ2-1, the CDR3 gives the full variable domain: DAMVIQNPRYQVTQFGKPVTLSCSQTLNHNVMYWYQQKSSQAPKLLFHYYDKDFNNEADTPDNFQSRRPNTSFCFLDIRSPGLGDTAMYLCATSGGPKYNEQFFGPGTRLTVL.

V and J are TRBV6-5 and TRBJ2-3; TRBD2 aligns across 7 bases. Germline CDR1 reads MNHEY; CDR2 reads SVGAGI. V lost 2 bases and J lost 5; bases outside the gene matches: 7. CDR3 length equals 15 residues. This CDR3 reads CASSYRRESGDTQYF. The CDR3 DNA sequence: TGTGCCAGCAGTTACAGGCGGGAGTCTGGAGATACGCAGTATTTT.

V is TRBV2 and J is TRBJ2-7, with D possibly TRBD1 on 5 matching bases. Trimming took off 2 bases at V and 0 bases at J, with 8 bases between the two ends. Looked up from germline, CDR1 is SNHLY and CDR2 is FYNNEI. The CDR3 is 14 amino acids. The chain's CDR3 is CASSETRDSYEQYF. For the CDR3, the DNA is TGTGCCAGCAGTGAAACCAGGGACTCCTACGAGCAGTACTTC. The variable domain in full, with the rest retrieved from reference TRBV2 and TRBJ2-7, is EPEVTQTPSHQVTQMGQEVILRCVPISNHLYFYWYRQILGQKVEFLVSFYNNEISEKSEIFDDQFSVERPDGSNFTLKIRSTKLEDSAMYFCASSETRDSYEQYFGPGTRLTVT.

The CDR3: CASSLNDREGEETQYF. DNA of the CDR3: TGTGCCAGCAGCCTAAACGACAGGGAGGGTGAGGAGACCCAGTACTTC. The chain is built from TRBV7-6 and TRBJ2-5; D may match TRBD1 or TRBD2 (7 bases each). CDR1 is SGHVS and CDR2 is FNYEAQ in the germline V gene. The CDR3 contains 16 residues. Trimming removed 5 bases at V and 5 bases at J, with 21 bases between.

V usage is TRBV9 and J usage is TRBJ2-5; a possible D gene is TRBD1 (6 bases). Trimming shortened V by 4 bases and J by 0 bases, and 13 bases separated the two germline ends. CDR1 is SGDLS, CDR2 YYNGEE, per germline. The CDR3 is 15 residues long. CDR3 nucleotides: TGTGCCAGCAGCAAATGGGACACGTACCAAGAGACCCAGTACTTC. Translating gives CASSKWDTYQETQYF. Based on the CDR3 plus reference TRBV9 and TRBJ2-5, the full variable domain is DSGVTQTPKHLITATGQRVTLRCSPRSGDLSVYWYQQSLDQGLQFLIQYYNGEERAKGNILERFSAQQFPDLHSELNLSSLELGDSALYFCASSKWDTYQETQYFGPGTRLLVL.

This clone was recorded only once. This chain joins TRBV4-1 and TRBJ2-2; no clear D gene. Trimming pared 0 bases from V and 1 base from J, leaving 6 bases between. The length of the CDR3 is 15 residues. The germline V gene has CDR1 MGHRA and CDR2 YSYEKL. The DNA of the CDR3 is TGCGCCAGCAGCCAAGAATCTGGGAACACCGGGGAGCTGTTTTTT. Translation gives CASSQESGNTGELFF.

The rearrangement links TRBV18 to TRBJ1-1, with D hard to call. The CDR3 totals 12 residues. The V end was cut by 4 bases, the J end by 7 bases, with 10 bases between. Germline loops: CDR1 KGHSH, CDR2 LQKENI. The CDR3 region has the DNA TGTGCCAGCTCACACGAGGGAGGTGAAGCTTTCTTT. Translating it yields CASSHEGGEAFF.

The genes are TRBV5-6 and TRBJ1-2; D gene ambiguous. CDR3 length: 14 residues. Germline CDR1 and CDR2: SGHDT and YYEEEE. Trimming took 0 bases from V and 5 from J, leaving 11 bases between them. The CDR3, as DNA: TGTGCCAGCAGCTTGGCGGGGTTTGGGTATGGCTACACCTTC. Amino acid sequence: CASSLAGFGYGYTF.

This clone was observed once. The chain combines TRBV15 with TRBJ2-3, with D possibly being TRBD1 (5 bases). CDR3 length: 16 amino acids. The ends were cut back, 0 bases at V and 4 bases at J, with 14 bases in the middle. Germline CDR1 and CDR2: LNHNV and YYDKDF (reference sequence). CDR3 DNA sequence: TGTGCCACCAGCAGAGATGTAGGGGTGGGCGCAGATACGCAGTATTTT. Its translation is CATSRDVGVGADTQYF.

The DNA of the CDR3 is TGTGCCAGCTCTGGGACGACGAAACTATACAATGAGCAGTTCTTC. Translated: CASSGTTKLYNEQFF. The chain couples TRBV2 to TRBJ2-1; D possibly matches TRBD1 or TRBD2 (5 bases each). V gave up 8 bases and J gave up 4 bases, with 18 bases separating them. The germline gives CDR1 SNHLY, CDR2 FYNNEI. This CDR3 comprises 15 residues.

This clone was seen a single time. V and J are TRBV7-2 and TRBJ2-7; D is unresolved. CDR1 SGHTA and CDR2 FQGNSA come from the germline V gene. The CDR3 length is 11 residues. V was trimmed by 2 bases and J by 3 bases, leaving 2 bases between them. The DNA of the CDR3 is TGTGCCAGCAGCTTACACTACGAGCAGTACTTC. Residues: CASSLHYEQYF.

V gene TRBV10-3 combines with J gene TRBJ2-3; TRBD2 matches at 7 bases. Per the germline V gene, CDR1 is ENHRY and CDR2 is SYGVKD. After removal of 4 bases from V and 3 bases from J, the junction contained 10 bases not matched to a gene. The CDR3 totals 16 residues. The CDR3 nucleotides read TGTGCCATCAGTGGGCTGGGGCTAGCGGAAACAGATACGCAGTATTTT. Translated: CAISGLGLAETDTQYF.

The chain uses TRBV6-1 and TRBJ1-2, with D possibly TRBD1 on 6 matching bases. The CDR3 has 15 residues. CDR1 is MNHNS, CDR2 SASEGT, per germline. Trimming shortened V by 2 bases and J by 0 bases, and 10 bases separated the two germline ends. CDR3 DNA sequence: TGTGCCAGCAGTGAACAGAGGGGGGCTAACTATGGCTACACCTTC. Residues: CASSEQRGANYGYTF.

The chain uses TRBV28 and TRBJ2-7; no clear D. The germline V and J ends were trimmed by 2 bases and 3 bases, with 2 bases remaining between them. Germline V gives CDR1 MDHEN, CDR2 SYDVKM. The CDR3 is made up of 11 amino acids. The CDR3 nucleotides are TGTGCCAGCAGTTTACTCTACGAGCAGTACTTC. It yields the protein CASSLLYEQYF.

The rearrangement uses TRBV19 and TRBJ1-3; D unresolved. Germline loops: CDR1 LNHDA, CDR2 SQIVND (reference sequence). The V and J ends lost 3 bases and 2 bases respectively, with 8 bases between them. There are 14 residues in the CDR3. The CDR3 DNA sequence: TGTGCCAGTAGTATTCGTGAAACTGGAAACACCATATATTTT. Protein: CASSIRETGNTIYF. Using reference TRBV19 and TRBJ1-3 for the parts outside the CDR3, the full variable domain is DGGITQSPKYLFRKEGQNVTLSCEQNLNHDAMYWYRQDPGQGLRLIYYSQIVNDFQKGDIAEGYSVSREKKESFPLTVTSAQKNPTAFYLCASSIRETGNTIYFGEGSWLTVV.

This clone was seen a single time. V gene TRBV19 combines with J gene TRBJ1-5, with no clear D. The CDR3 loop spans 16 amino acids. Per germline, CDR1 LNHDA and CDR2 SQIVND (reference sequence). The V end lost 5 bases, the J end lost 0 bases, and 14 bases lay between the germline ends. CDR3 protein: CASSLEQRPSNQPQHF. CDR3 bases: TGTGCCAGTAGTTTGGAACAGCGGCCTAGCAATCAGCCCCAGCATTTT.

V is TRBV9 and J is TRBJ1-5; D possibly corresponds to TRBD1 (6 bases). V lost 0 bases and J lost 6, with 22 bases in between. Germline loops: CDR1 SGDLS, CDR2 YYNGEE. The CDR3 totals 18 residues. The CDR3 here is CASSVVSRDNPFFQPQHF. CDR3 bases: TGTGCCAGCAGCGTAGTTAGCCGGGACAACCCCTTTTTTCAGCCCCAGCATTTT. Based on the CDR3 plus reference TRBV9 and TRBJ1-5, the full variable domain is DSGVTQTPKHLITATGQRVTLRCSPRSGDLSVYWYQQSLDQGLQFLIQYYNGEERAKGNILERFSAQQFPDLHSELNLSSLELGDSALYFCASSVVSRDNPFFQPQHFGDGTRLSIL.

In the case of this clone: A read error is likely, as this CDR3 ends without the conserved phenylalanine or tryptophan. This chain links TRBV28 with TRBJ1-2, with a possible D match to TRBD1 (6 bases). The germline gives CDR1 MDHEN, CDR2 SYDVKM. This CDR3 has 14 residues. The V end lost 1 base, the J end lost 6 bases, and 12 bases lay between the germline ends. The CDR3 protein is CASSLSQGLDGYTL. CDR3 bases: TGTGCCAGCAGTTTATCACAGGGTTTGGATGGCTACACCCTC.

The gene calls are TRBV10-3 and TRBJ2-5, with D perhaps given as TRBD1 or TRBD2 (6 bases each). This CDR3 is 14 amino acids long. The germline V and J ends were trimmed by 3 bases and 4 bases, with 12 bases remaining between them. Germline CDR1 and CDR2: ENHRY and SYGVKD. The CDR3 nucleotides are TGTGCCATCAGTGATCTGGGGGGCGGAGAGACCCAGTACTTC. The encoded protein is CAISDLGGGETQYF.

This clone has just a few counts. This chain joins TRBV14 and TRBJ2-1; unclear D gene. The CDR3 is 12 amino acids. Trimming took 4 bases from V and 7 from J, leaving 8 bases between them. CDR1 and CDR2 (germline): SGHDN, FVKESK. CDR3 in DNA: TGTGCCAGCAGCCTTTGGGGTAATGAGCAGTTCTTC. Translation gives CASSLWGNEQFF.

The count of this clone is one. The gene calls are TRBV4-2 and TRBJ2-1; 7 bases are a match to TRBD2. Germline assignment: CDR1 LGHNA and CDR2 YNFKEQ. The CDR3 covers 16 residues. With 4 bases clipped from V and 9 bases from J, the junction kept 15 bases outside the gene matches. The CDR3: CASSPEVSGVITEQFF. The CDR3 region has the DNA TGTGCCAGCAGCCCGGAGGTAAGCGGGGTCATCACTGAGCAGTTCTTC.